This passage covers 5 T cell receptor delta chains from one sample sequenced in a study of gamma-delta T cells after stem cell transplantation. TCRdb repeated clone calling on the RT-PCR reads with CATT. The sample records about 2,700 delta-chain clones, roughly 20% being singletons. The sequencing input was gamma-delta T cells. These receptors originate from a human donor. It is not recorded whose cells these are; they may come from a transplant donor.

This clone was recorded a few times. This is likely an artifact of a read error, given a far larger clone one base away. This CDR3 is also generated by other DNA sequences in the sample. The rearrangement joins TRDV1 to TRDJ1; tentative D call: TRDD2 (9 bases). The length of the CDR3 is 20 residues. Germline lookup yields CDR1 TSWWSYY and CDR2 QGS. CDR3 bases: TGTGCCCTTGGGGAAGCCTTCCTACGGACTGGGGGTTTGTACACCGATAAACTCATCTTT. This sequence encodes CALGEAFLRTGGLYTDKLIF.

The rearrangement uses TRDV1 and TRDJ1; 9 nucleotides match TRDD3. Per germline, CDR1 TSWWSYY and CDR2 QGS. The CDR3 totals 23 residues. Trimming took 3 bases from V and 2 from J; bases not matched to a gene: 28. The DNA of the CDR3 is TGTGCTCTTGGGGATCTACCGCGACCCCTAGTACTGGGGGAAAAGGTGGAGACCGATAAACTCATCTTT. This sequence encodes CALGDLPRPLVLGEKVETDKLIF.

Sample share makes this clone medium-sized. The V gene is TRDV2, the J gene TRDJ3; 13 nucleotides line up with TRDD3. This CDR3 has 21 residues. After removal of 0 bases from V and 3 bases from J, the junction contained 10 bases not matched to a gene. In germline, CDR1 is GEAIGNYY, CDR2 EKD. The CDR3 is CACDTRTGGYEVIWDTRQMFF. The CDR3, as DNA: TGTGCCTGTGACACCCGTACTGGGGGATACGAGGTAATCTGGGACACCCGACAGATGTTTTTC.

This clone was detected only a few times. With only one base between it and a far larger clone, this is likely a read error. The chain has TRDV1 and TRDJ1; 12 bases are shared with TRDD3. The CDR3 extends over 27 amino acids. The J segment lost 4 bases and the V segment lost 4 bases, leaving 40 bases of the junction unmatched. Germline V gives CDR1 TSWWSYY, CDR2 QGS. CDR3 sequence reads: CALGAPTLFLTKEVSWGIRDADDKLIF. The CDR3 DNA reads as TGTGCTCTTGGGGCCCCTACCCTATTCCTTACGAAGGAAGTCAGCTGGGGGATACGCGACGCAGACGATAAACTCATCTTT.

Points on this clone: Just one base apart from a much larger clone, this may be a read error. Other DNA sequences in the same sample also yield this CDR3. The rearrangement links TRAV29/DV5 to TRDJ3; 8 nucleotides agree with TRDD3. This CDR3 is 18 amino acids long. Germline V gene lookup returns CDR1 NSMFDY and CDR2 ISSIKDK. CDR3 residues: CAASGGDRTPWDTRQMFF. DNA for the CDR3: TGTGCAGCAAGCGGGGGGGATAGGACCCCCTGGGACACCCGGCAGATGTTTTTC.